This T cell receptor beta chain emerged from a study of Ad26.COV2.S vaccination and SARS-CoV-2 variants. Study observations and caveats: Responses of spike-specific T cells (both CD8+ and CD4+) reportedly showed substantial breadth after vaccination.

Data came from immunoSEQ multiplex PCR; TCRdb stores just in-frame clones and leaves some out. The sample holds hundreds of thousands of clones; 80% to 95% are singletons and the top ten take 9% to 15%. Indicated treatment: approximately 18 received Ad26.COV2.S at low or high dose, single or two shots; 5 received placebo; per-sample allocation not given. Samples came from day 63 after the first vaccine or placebo injection. It was Wuhan-strain SARS-CoV-2 spike that the Ad26 vaccine vector expressed. Concerning this clone itself: Antigen unknown.

This CDR3 is 15 amino acids long. The V gene's germline CDR1 is SGHTA and CDR2 FQGNSA. Trimming stripped 7 bases from V and 7 bases from J, with 20 bases between. The J gene is TRBJ2-1, the V gene TRBV7-2; no clear D. Sample: peripheral blood, taken in a trial of Ad26.COV2.S vaccine versus placebo. The receptor was isolated from a person between 18 and 65 years old who received the Ad26.COV2.S COVID-19 vaccine or a placebo. The CDR3 DNA reads TGTGCCAGCAACCCGGCCGGTCCTACCGCGAATGAGCAGTTCTTC. This encodes CASNPAGPTANEQFF.